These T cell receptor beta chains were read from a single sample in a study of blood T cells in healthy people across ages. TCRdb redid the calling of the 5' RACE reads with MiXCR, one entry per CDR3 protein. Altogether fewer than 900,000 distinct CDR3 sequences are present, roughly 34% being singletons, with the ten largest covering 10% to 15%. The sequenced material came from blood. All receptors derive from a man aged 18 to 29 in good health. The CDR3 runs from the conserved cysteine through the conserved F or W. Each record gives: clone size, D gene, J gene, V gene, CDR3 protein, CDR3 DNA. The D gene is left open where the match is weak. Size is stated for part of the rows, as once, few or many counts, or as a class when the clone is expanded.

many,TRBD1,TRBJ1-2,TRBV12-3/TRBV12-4,CASRSGTGFGYTF,TGTGCCAGCAGGTCCGGGACAGGGTTTGGCTACACCTTC
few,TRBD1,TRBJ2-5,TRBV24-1,CATSDLPRQGASEQYF,TGTGCCACCAGTGACCTCCCACGACAGGGGGCTAGTGAGCAGTACTTC
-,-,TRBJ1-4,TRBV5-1,CASSVLGSINEKLFF,TGCGCCAGCAGCGTCCTGGGGTCGATTAATGAAAAACTGTTTTTT
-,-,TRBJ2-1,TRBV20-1,CSARVLNPSNEQFF,TGCAGTGCTAGAGTGTTAAACCCTTCCAATGAGCAGTTCTTC
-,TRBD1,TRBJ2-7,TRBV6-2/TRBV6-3,CASSYARQGEDEQYF,TGTGCCAGCAGTTACGCGCGACAGGGGGAGGACGAGCAGTACTTC
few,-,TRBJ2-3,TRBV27,CASTIRSGNTDTQYF,TGTGCCAGCACCATCCGATCAGGAAACACAGATACGCAGTATTTT
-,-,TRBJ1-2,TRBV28,CASSLDFVAGVYGYTF,TGTGCCAGCAGTTTAGATTTTGTGGCAGGGGTCTATGGCTACACCTTC
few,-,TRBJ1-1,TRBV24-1,CATSGTENPEAFF,TGTGCCACCAGTGGAACGGAGAATCCTGAAGCTTTCTTT
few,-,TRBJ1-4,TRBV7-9,CASSLALEKLFF,TGTGCCAGCAGCTTAGCGCTTGAAAAACTGTTTTTT
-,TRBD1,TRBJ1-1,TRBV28,CASKGQQTTEAFF,TGTGCCAGCAAGGGACAGCAGACGACTGAAGCTTTCTTT
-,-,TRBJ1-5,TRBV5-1,CASSLGLGQGNQPQHF,TGCGCCAGCAGCTTGGGCCTCGGGCAGGGCAATCAGCCCCAGCATTTT
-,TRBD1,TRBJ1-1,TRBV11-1,CASSLGGRQGRTEAFF,TGTGCCAGCAGCTTGGGGGGTCGACAGGGTCGGACTGAAGCTTTCTTT
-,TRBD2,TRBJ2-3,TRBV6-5,CASAGDTDTQYF,TGTGCCAGCGCGGGGGACACAGATACGCAGTATTTT
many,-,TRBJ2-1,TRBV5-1,CASSSDVSGLRNEQFF,TGCGCCAGCAGCTCCGACGTTAGTGGGTTGCGCAATGAGCAGTTCTTC
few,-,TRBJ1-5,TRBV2,CASTRDASNQPQHF,TGTGCCAGCACCCGGGACGCTAGCAATCAGCCCCAGCATTTT
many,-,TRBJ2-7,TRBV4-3,CASSQEYPTYEQYF,TGCGCCAGCAGCCAAGAATATCCCACCTACGAGCAGTACTTC
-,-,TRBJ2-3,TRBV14,CASSQDFVDTQYF,TGTGCCAGCAGCCAAGATTTTGTGGATACGCAGTATTTT
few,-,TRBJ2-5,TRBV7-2,CASSFRGKETQYF,TGTGCCAGCAGCTTCCGCGGGAAAGAGACCCAGTACTTC
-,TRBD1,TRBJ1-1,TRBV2,CASSVDRGTGTEAFF,TGTGCCAGCAGTGTGGACAGGGGGACGGGCACTGAAGCTTTCTTT
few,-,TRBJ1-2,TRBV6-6,CASSYGGIYGYTF,TGTGCCAGCAGTTACGGGGGGATCTATGGCTACACCTTC
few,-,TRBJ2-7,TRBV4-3,CASSQDIRGVYEQYF,TGCGCCAGCAGCCAAGATATCAGGGGAGTGTACGAGCAGTACTTC
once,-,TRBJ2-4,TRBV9,CASSSGEVLYF,TGTGCCAGCAGCTCCGGCGAGGTCCTGTACTTC
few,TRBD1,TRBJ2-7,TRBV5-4,CASRTGQSSYEQYF,TGTGCCAGCAGAACGGGACAGTCGAGCTACGAGCAGTACTTC
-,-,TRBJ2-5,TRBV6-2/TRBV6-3,CASFQVVGESWRETQYF,TGTGCCAGCTTTCAAGTTGTGGGAGAGTCGTGGCGGGAGACCCAGTACTTC
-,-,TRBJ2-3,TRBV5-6,CASSLVTPRTDTQYF,TGTGCCAGCAGCTTGGTTACGCCTCGCACAGATACGCAGTATTTT
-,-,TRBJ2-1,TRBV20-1,CSASPEAGEQFF,TGCAGTGCTAGTCCGGAGGCCGGTGAGCAGTTCTTC
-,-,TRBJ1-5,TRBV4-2,CASSQEAGYVGNQPQHF,TGTGCCAGCAGCCAAGAAGCAGGGTATGTCGGCAATCAGCCCCAGCATTTT
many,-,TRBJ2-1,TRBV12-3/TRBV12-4,CASGQGNNEQFF,TGTGCCAGCGGGCAGGGAAACAATGAGCAGTTCTTC
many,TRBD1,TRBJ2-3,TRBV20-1,CSASYGTGGATDTQYF,TGCAGTGCTAGTTACGGGACAGGGGGCGCGACAGATACGCAGTATTTT
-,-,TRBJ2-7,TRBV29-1,CSVEGAGSYNEQYF,TGCAGCGTTGAAGGAGCCGGATCCTACAATGAGCAGTACTTC
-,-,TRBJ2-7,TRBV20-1,CSARWGSEQYF,TGCAGTGCTAGGTGGGGTAGCGAGCAGTACTTC
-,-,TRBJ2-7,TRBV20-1,CSARGVSGYEQYF,TGCAGTGCTAGAGGGGTGAGCGGTTACGAGCAGTACTTC
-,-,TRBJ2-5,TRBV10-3,CAIRNRGGGETQYF,TGTGCCATCCGCAACAGGGGCGGGGGAGAGACCCAGTACTTC
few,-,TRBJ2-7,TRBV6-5,CASSRLGDEQYF,TGTGCCAGCAGTCGTCTCGGTGACGAGCAGTACTTC
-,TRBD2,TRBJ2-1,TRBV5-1,CASSGFTSGGASNEQFF,TGCGCCAGCAGCGGCTTTACTAGCGGGGGGGCCAGCAATGAGCAGTTCTTC
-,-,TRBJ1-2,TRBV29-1,CSVGDPGQSGYTF,TGCAGCGTTGGGGACCCGGGACAATCTGGCTACACCTTC
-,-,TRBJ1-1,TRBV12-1,CASSPDKRNTEAFF,TGTGCCAGCAGCCCAGACAAGAGGAACACTGAAGCTTTCTTT
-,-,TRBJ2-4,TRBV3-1,CASSQEPSPIAKNIQYF,TGTGCCAGCAGCCAAGAGCCTAGTCCCATAGCCAAAAACATTCAGTACTTC
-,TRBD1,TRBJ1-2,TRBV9,CASGIPDRDEFYGYTF,TGTGCCAGCGGTATACCAGACAGGGATGAGTTCTATGGCTACACCTTC
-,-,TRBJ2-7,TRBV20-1,CSAKPPGTHVEEQYF,TGCAGTGCAAAGCCTCCGGGAACCCACGTTGAAGAGCAGTACTTC
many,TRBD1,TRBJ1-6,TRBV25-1,CASSWDRESSPLHF,TGTGCCAGCAGTTGGGACAGGGAAAGTTCACCCCTCCACTTT
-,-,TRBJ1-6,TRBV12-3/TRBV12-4,CASRATGTYNSPLHF,TGTGCCAGCAGGGCAACAGGGACCTATAATTCACCCCTCCACTTT